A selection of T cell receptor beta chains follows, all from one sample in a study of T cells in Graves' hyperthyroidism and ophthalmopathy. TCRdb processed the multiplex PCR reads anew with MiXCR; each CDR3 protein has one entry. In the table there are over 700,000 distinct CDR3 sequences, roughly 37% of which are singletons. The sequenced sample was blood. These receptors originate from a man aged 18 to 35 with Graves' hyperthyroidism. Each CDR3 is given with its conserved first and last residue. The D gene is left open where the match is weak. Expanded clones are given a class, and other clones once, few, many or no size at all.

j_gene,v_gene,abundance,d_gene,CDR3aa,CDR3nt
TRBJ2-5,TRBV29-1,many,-,CSVGAQESQETQYF,TGCAGCGTTGGCGCTCAGGAGTCACAAGAGACCCAGTACTTC
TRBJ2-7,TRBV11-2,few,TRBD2,CASSPGTSALIEQYF,TGTGCCAGCAGCCCCGGGACTAGCGCCCTAATAGAGCAGTACTTC
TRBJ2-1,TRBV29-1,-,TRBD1,CSVEGDSNNEQFF,TGCAGCGTTGAGGGGGACAGCAACAATGAGCAGTTCTTC
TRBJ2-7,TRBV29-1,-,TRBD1,CSVVGTAATYEQYF,TGCAGCGTTGTCGGGACAGCGGCGACCTACGAGCAGTACTTC
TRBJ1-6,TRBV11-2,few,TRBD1,CASSLLGTGGNSPLHF,TGTGCCAGCAGCCTCCTTGGGACAGGGGGCAATTCACCCCTCCACTTT
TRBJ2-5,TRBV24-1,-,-,CATSGLPTGYQETQYF,TGTGCCACCAGTGGCCTTCCTACAGGGTACCAAGAGACCCAGTACTTC
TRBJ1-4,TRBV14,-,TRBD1,CASSPRDRGNEKLFF,TGTGCCAGCAGCCCCCGGGACAGGGGGAATGAAAAACTGTTTTTT
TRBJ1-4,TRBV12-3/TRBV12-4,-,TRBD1,CASRAADRSTEKLFF,TGTGCCAGCAGGGCGGCGGACAGGTCTACTGAAAAACTGTTTTTT
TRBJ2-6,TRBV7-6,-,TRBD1,CASSILDRGPSGANVLTF,TGTGCCAGCAGCATACTTGACAGGGGACCCTCTGGGGCCAACGTCCTGACTTTC
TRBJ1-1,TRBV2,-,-,CASSPEGVSEAFF,TGTGCCAGCAGCCCAGAGGGGGTAAGTGAAGCTTTCTTT
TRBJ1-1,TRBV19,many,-,CASSIDRRVTEAFF,TGTGCCAGTAGTATAGATCGTCGGGTTACTGAAGCTTTCTTT
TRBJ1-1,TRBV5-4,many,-,CASSLDGAGEAFF,TGTGCCAGCAGCTTGGATGGGGCTGGTGAAGCTTTCTTT
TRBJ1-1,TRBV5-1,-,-,CASSLTPGLNTEAFF,TGCGCCAGCAGCTTGACCCCAGGGCTAAACACTGAAGCTTTCTTT
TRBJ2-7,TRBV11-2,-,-,CASTPSEGAYEQYF,TGTGCCAGCACCCCCTCGGAGGGGGCCTACGAGCAGTACTTC
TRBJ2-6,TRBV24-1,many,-,CATSDPGQPANSGANVLTF,TGTGCCACCAGTGACCCCGGACAGCCGGCGAACTCTGGGGCCAACGTCCTGACTTTC
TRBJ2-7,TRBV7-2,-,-,CASSLNRYGQYF,TGTGCCAGCAGCTTAAATCGTTACGGGCAGTACTTC
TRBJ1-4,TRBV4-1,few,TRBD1,CASRSTGGFEKLFF,TGCGCCAGCCGCTCGACAGGGGGGTTTGAAAAACTGTTTTTT
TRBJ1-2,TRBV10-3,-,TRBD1,CAISGTGRDYGYTF,TGTGCCATCAGCGGGACAGGGCGGGACTATGGCTACACCTTC
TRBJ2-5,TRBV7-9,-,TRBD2,CASSPPVSGGHQETQYF,TGTGCCAGCAGCCCGCCGGTTAGCGGGGGGCACCAAGAGACCCAGTACTTC
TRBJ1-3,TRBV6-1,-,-,CASTPEGSSGNTIYF,TGTGCCAGCACCCCCGAAGGGAGCTCTGGAAACACCATATATTTT
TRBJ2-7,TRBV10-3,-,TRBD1,CAWSSGTGDNEQYF,TGTGCCTGGAGTTCCGGGACAGGGGACAACGAGCAGTACTTC
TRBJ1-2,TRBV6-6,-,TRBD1,CASSYVTGTGQGYTF,TGTGCCAGCAGTTACGTAACCGGGACAGGGCAGGGCTACACCTTC
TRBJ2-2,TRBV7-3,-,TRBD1,CASSQTGFANTGELFF,TGTGCCAGCAGCCAGACAGGGTTCGCGAACACCGGGGAGCTGTTTTTT
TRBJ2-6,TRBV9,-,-,CASSVEGKTGANVLTF,TGTGCCAGCAGCGTAGAGGGGAAGACTGGGGCCAACGTCCTGACTTTC
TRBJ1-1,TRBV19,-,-,CASSTRGARINTEAFF,TGTGCCAGTAGTACCCGAGGGGCACGGATCAACACTGAAGCTTTCTTT
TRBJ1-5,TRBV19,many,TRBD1,CASSIDHNDRGNQPQHF,TGTGCCAGTAGTATAGACCATAACGACAGGGGCAATCAGCCCCAGCATTTT
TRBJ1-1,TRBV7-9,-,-,CASSKTGGNTEAFF,TGTGCCAGCAGTAAGACGGGGGGGAACACTGAAGCTTTCTTT
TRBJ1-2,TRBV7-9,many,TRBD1,CASSPQGSRGYTF,TGTGCCAGCAGCCCACAGGGGAGTCGTGGCTACACCTTC
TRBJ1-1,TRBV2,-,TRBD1,CASSSHRGSDTEAFF,TGTGCCAGCAGTTCACACAGGGGTTCGGACACTGAAGCTTTCTTT
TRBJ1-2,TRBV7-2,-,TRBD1,CASSSWTGEWYGYTF,TGTGCCAGCAGCTCCTGGACAGGGGAGTGGTATGGCTACACCTTC
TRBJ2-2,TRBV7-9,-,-,CASSSPPTRGSAAGELFF,TGTGCCAGCAGTTCCCCCCCCACCAGAGGATCTGCCGCCGGGGAGCTGTTTTTT
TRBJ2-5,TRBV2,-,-,CASSQDRGVGGETQYF,TGCGCCAGCAGCCAAGATCGGGGAGTGGGAGGAGAGACCCAGTACTTC
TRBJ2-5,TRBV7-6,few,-,CASSRTAETQYF,TGTGCCAGCAGCCGGACAGCAGAGACCCAGTACTTC
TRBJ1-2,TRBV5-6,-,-,CASSLGDRYYGYTF,TGTGCCAGCAGCTTGGGGGACCGGTACTATGGCTACACCTTC
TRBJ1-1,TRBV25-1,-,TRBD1,CARVPPRTGGPEAFF,TGTGCTAGGGTTCCCCCCAGGACAGGGGGTCCTGAAGCTTTCTTT
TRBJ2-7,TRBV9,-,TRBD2,CASSAASGGNVEQYF,TGTGCCAGCAGCGCCGCTAGCGGGGGGAACGTCGAGCAGTACTTC
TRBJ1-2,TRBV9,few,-,CASSVGFQSFPMGGYTF,TGTGCCAGCAGCGTAGGATTCCAGAGCTTTCCGATGGGCGGCTACACCTTC
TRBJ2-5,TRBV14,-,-,CASSPFGLTQYF,TGTGCCAGCAGCCCCTTCGGGTTGACCCAGTACTTC
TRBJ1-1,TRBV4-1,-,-,CASSQEGHLNTEAFF,TGCGCCAGCAGCCAAGAAGGGCACCTGAACACTGAAGCTTTCTTT
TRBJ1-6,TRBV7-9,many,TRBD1,CASSSTGGNSPLHF,TGTGCCAGCAGCTCTACAGGGGGTAATTCACCCCTCCACTTT
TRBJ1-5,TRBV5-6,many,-,CASSGTGTSEPQHF,TGTGCCAGCAGCGGTACCGGGACCTCGGAGCCCCAGCATTTT
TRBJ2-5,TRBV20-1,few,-,CSARGEYQETQYF,TGCAGTGCTCGAGGGGAGTACCAAGAGACCCAGTACTTC
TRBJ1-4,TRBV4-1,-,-,CASSQAAMGSHEKLFF,TGCGCCAGCAGCCAAGCCGCCATGGGCAGCCATGAAAAACTGTTTTTT
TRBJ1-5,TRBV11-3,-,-,CASSLVGPTGQPQHF,TGTGCCAGCAGCTTAGTAGGACCTACGGGTCAGCCCCAGCATTTT
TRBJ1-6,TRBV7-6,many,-,CASSLGEDSPLHF,TGTGCCAGCAGCTTAGGGGAGGATTCACCCCTCCACTTT
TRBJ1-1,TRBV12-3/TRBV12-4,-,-,CGSSFLQGNTEAFF,TGTGGCAGCAGTTTCTTACAGGGAAACACTGAAGCTTTCTTT
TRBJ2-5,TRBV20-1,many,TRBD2,CSALAGGPVETQYF,TGCAGTGCCTTAGCGGGAGGGCCAGTTGAGACCCAGTACTTC
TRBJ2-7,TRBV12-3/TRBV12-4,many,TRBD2,CASTGGGRDPKEQYF,TGTGCCAGCACCGGGGGAGGGCGGGATCCCAAGGAGCAGTACTTC
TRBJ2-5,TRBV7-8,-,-,CASSPRQRQETQYF,TGTGCCAGCAGTCCCAGGCAGCGCCAAGAGACCCAGTACTTC
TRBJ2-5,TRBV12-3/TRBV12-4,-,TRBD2,CTSRFPGGTQYF,TGTACCAGCAGGTTCCCGGGGGGGACCCAGTACTTC
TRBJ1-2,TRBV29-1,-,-,CSVETEQYGYTF,TGCAGCGTTGAGACTGAACAGTATGGCTACACCTTC
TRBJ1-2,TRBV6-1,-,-,CASSEEGPPYGYTF,TGTGCCAGCAGTGAGGAGGGACCTCCGTATGGCTACACCTTC
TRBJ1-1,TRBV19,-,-,CASSPQGSITEAFF,TGTGCCAGTAGTCCACAGGGAAGTATCACTGAAGCTTTCTTT
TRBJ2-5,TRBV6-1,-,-,CAIMRGLETQYF,TGTGCCATTATGCGCGGGCTTGAGACCCAGTACTTC
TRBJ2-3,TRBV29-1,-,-,CSVVRADTQYF,TGCAGCGTTGTGAGGGCAGATACGCAGTATTTT